This T cell receptor (beta chain) was sequenced during a study of T cell repertoires in ileal Crohn's disease (dated by TCRdb to between 2017 and 2020). As for the study more broadly: At the time of surgery, roughly 34% of patients were active smokers, and the median duration of disease was roughly 8.3 years. Every patient underwent surgery because of a complication, which was stricturing disease in approximately 60% of cases and penetrating disease in about 39%. About half of the patients received postoperative therapy: about 10 received thiopurines and 15 to 20 received anti-TNF agents. TCR repertoire analysis was done in 50 to 70 Crohn's disease patients from a prospective multicentre cohort. Running in parallel with the study was a multicentre cohort set up to find predictors of early endoscopic recurrence following ileocolonic resection. Endoscopic postoperative recurrence was defined by a Rutgeerts score above i0. The study sequenced 150 to 200 mucosal samples from around 57 patients, taken at several locations on the surgical specimen and at postoperative endoscopy.

What the authors observed across the whole study: More high-frequency clones were carried by sorted CD8 T cells than by CD4 T cells, suggesting that mucosal expansions were mainly CD8. A significantly higher proportion of clonal expansions was observed in active smokers at surgery than in non-smokers (approximately 28% vs 17%, p=0.02). Higher high-frequency clone percentages at surgery were associated with endoscopic recurrence; all patients with clonality above 26.8% (18/57) had recurrence. Only a subgroup of patients, of unstated size, had their mucosal CD4 and CD8 T cells sorted and sequenced.

On this clone: This clone's antigen is unknown. Per-base quality was not reported, and no clone a single base away is much larger than it.

Adults with ileal or ileocolonic Crohn's disease for whom ileocolonic resection was indicated were considered eligible. Before DNA extraction, whole ileal mucosal biopsies were kept frozen at -80 degrees C. A TRizol-based method was used to extract genomic DNA from the frozen whole biopsies, and the DNA was quantified with a NanoDrop 2000 spectrophotometer. For commercial TCRB immunosequencing, about 500 nanograms of biopsy DNA were submitted for each sample. CDR3 regions were amplified from genomic DNA by Adaptive Biotechnology using a two-step, amplification bias-controlled multiplex PCR. In the first PCR, primers covered every V and J gene segment, and in the second PCR, barcodes and Illumina adapters were added. An Illumina instrument was used to sequence the CDR3 libraries. Regarding the original processing steps: Vendor-provided pipelines were combined with custom analysis of raw data in R/Bioconductor under R version 3.3.0. Clonality, which ranges from 0 to 1, was calculated as the inverse of the normalised Shannon entropy across all productive clones. High-frequency clones were defined as the share of the repertoire taken up by the top 100 clones, keeping only clones that passed a 95% confidence test. Repertoire diversity was measured with the Simpson index, and overlap between samples was measured with the Morisita-Horn index. This is the immuneACCESS table as TCRdb keeps it, with only in-frame sequences that have V and J called. A part of the clones is gone; compared with another copy, unresolved V genes explain less than half, and the rest is unexplained. V, J and clone size reflect that table, while D and trimming were determined from the DNA. The sample records approximately 30,000 clones, around three quarters of which are singletons. The ten largest clones take up 15% to 20% of the sample.

The germline V gene provides CDR1 ENHRY and CDR2 SYGVKD. Trimming leaves V shorter by 3 bases and J shorter by 4 bases, with the junction holding 8 bases beyond the gene matches. Its CDR3 holds 16 amino acids, cysteine through phenylalanine. Solely the CDR3 DNA is kept, with 48 bases framed from the first base. This chain is built from TRBV10-3 and TRBJ2-3, and 9 bases in between align with TRBD2. This TCR derives from an adult with Crohn's disease. Sequencing was performed on ileal tissue. The CDR3 reads as follows: CAISESGLARSDTQYF. The bases are TGTGCCATCAGTGAATCCGGACTAGCGAGATCAGATACGCAGTATTTT.